The sequence of this TCR beta chain was determined in a study of PD-1 blockade in classical Hodgkin lymphoma. Produced via immunoSEQ multiplex PCR; TCRdb's table is partial and in-frame only. The sample holds roughly 35,000 clones, 88% seen once. Study results and limitations: At C4D1, TCR diversity had climbed significantly for CD4+ cells, though not for CD8+ cells.

V lost 7 bases and J 5 bases, leaving 8 bases between the germline ends. This CDR3 is built from 12 residues. CDR1 and CDR2 from the germline V gene are SNHLY and FYNNEI. Every patient experienced relapse after autologous stem cell transplantation, and brentuximab vedotin exposure varied. Responses achieved at best were complete response, partial response or progressive disease. Concerning this clone itself: No antigen is known for it.

The sequence was obtained from a human donor with classical Hodgkin lymphoma. The chain couples TRBV2 to TRBJ2-2; maybe TRBD1 (6 bases). The sequences come from peripheral blood mononuclear cells (PBMCs), collected before the second cycle of nivolumab. The chain's CDR3 is CASNQGTGELFF. CDR3 nucleotides: TGTGCCAGCAACCAGGGGACCGGGGAGCTGTTTTTT.